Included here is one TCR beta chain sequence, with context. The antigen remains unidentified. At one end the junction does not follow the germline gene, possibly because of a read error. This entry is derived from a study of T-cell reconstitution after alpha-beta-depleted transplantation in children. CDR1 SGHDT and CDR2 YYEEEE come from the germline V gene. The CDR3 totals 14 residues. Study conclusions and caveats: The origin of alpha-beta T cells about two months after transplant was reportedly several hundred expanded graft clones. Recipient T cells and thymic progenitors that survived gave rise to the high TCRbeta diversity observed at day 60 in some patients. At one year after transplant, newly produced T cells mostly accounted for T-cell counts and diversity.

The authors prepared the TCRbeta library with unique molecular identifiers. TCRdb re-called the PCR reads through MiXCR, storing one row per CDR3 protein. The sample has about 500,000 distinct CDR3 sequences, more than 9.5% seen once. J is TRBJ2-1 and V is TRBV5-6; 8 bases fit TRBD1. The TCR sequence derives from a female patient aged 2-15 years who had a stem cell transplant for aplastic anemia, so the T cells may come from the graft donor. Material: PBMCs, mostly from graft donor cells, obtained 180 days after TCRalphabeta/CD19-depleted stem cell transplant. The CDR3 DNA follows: TGTGCCGGCAGCTCCGGGACAGGCAGCAATGAGCAGTTCTTC. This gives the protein CAGSSGTGSNEQFF.